Following are 3 T cell receptor beta chains from one sample sequenced in a study of early T cells in non-severe SARS-CoV-2 infection. TCRdb fed the 5' RACE reads into MiXCR, producing one record per CDR3 protein. The table records roughly 90,000 distinct CDR3 sequences, less than 15% of them present only once. Sample: whole blood. Source of these receptors: an adult who was a healthcare worker with PCR-confirmed SARS-CoV-2 infection or an uninfected control (not recorded which).

Only a few counts were recorded for this clonotype. The rearrangement joins TRBV7-2 to TRBJ2-7; no clear D gene. Between the trimmed V and J ends, which lost 5 bases and 3 bases, there was a span of 8 bases. This CDR3 has 12 amino acids. The germline V gene has CDR1 SGHTA and CDR2 FQGNSA. CDR3 sequence (DNA): TGTGCCAGCAGCCCGAGTGGCTACGAGCAGTACTTC. This codes for CASSPSGYEQYF.

This clonotype was recorded many times. CDR3 in amino acids: CASSWGQSETQYF. In nucleotides, the CDR3 is TGTGCCAGCAGTTGGGGACAGTCGGAGACCCAGTACTTC. The chain links TRBV12-3 or TRBV12-4 to TRBJ2-5; TRBD1 matches at 7 bases. There are 13 residues in the CDR3. The ends lost 4 bases at V and 5 bases at J; junction bases unmatched: 4.

The chain recombines TRBV27 with TRBJ2-7, with D maybe TRBD2 (6 bases). Per the germline V gene, CDR1 is MNHEY and CDR2 is SMNVEV (reference sequence). Trimming left V 6 bases short and J 0 bases short, with 12 bases between. The CDR3 extends over 14 amino acids. The DNA for the CDR3 is TGTGCCAGCAGGCCGGGACTGAACTCCTACGAGCAGTACTTC. This sequence encodes CASRPGLNSYEQYF.